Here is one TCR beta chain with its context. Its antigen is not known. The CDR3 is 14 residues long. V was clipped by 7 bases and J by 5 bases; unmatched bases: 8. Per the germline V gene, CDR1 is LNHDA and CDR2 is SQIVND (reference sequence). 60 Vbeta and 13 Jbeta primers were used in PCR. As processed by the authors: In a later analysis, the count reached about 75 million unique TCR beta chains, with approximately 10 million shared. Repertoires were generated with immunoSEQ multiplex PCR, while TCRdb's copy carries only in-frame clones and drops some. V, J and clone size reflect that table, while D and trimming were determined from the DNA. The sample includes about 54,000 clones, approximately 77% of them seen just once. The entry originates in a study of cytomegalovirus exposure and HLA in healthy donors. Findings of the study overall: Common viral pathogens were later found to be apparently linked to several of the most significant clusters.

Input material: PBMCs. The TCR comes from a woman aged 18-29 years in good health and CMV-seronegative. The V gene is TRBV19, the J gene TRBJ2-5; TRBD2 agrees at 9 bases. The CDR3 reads CASKGGRGWETQYF. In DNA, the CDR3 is TGTGCCAGTAAGGGCGGGAGGGGTTGGGAGACCCAGTACTTC.